This T cell receptor beta chain was recovered during a study of graft-versus-host responses after intestinal transplantation. Overall study context: Each of the recipients got a multivisceral, liver-intestinal, or isolated intestinal transplant. Anti-thymocyte globulin induction, then tacrolimus and steroids for about 3 years, went to all recipients.

Produced via immunoSEQ multiplex PCR; TCRdb's table is partial and in-frame only. The sample gives more than 65,000 clones, under 90% of which show up once; less than 0.45% is in the top ten. With 0 bases removed from V and 8 bases from J, the gap between germline ends came to 10 bases. The CDR3 runs 13 residues. Germline lookup yields CDR1 WNHNN and CDR2 SYGVQD (reference sequence). Regarding the study as a whole: The marrow of recipients harbored GvH clones, and ileum or blood showed some of them first.

Details on this clone: Its antigen is undetermined.

The TCR originated in a human donor who was the organ donor for an intestinal transplant. Source: unstimulated CD4+ T cells sorted from spleen or lymph node cells, taken before transplant. J is TRBJ1-2 and V is TRBV10-1; D not certain. CDR3 DNA: TGCGCCAGCAGTGAGTCCCAGTCCCGAGGCTACACCTTC. It encodes CASSESQSRGYTF.